This T cell receptor beta chain was sequenced for a study of OX40 agonist ivuxolimab in advanced cancers. CDR1 and CDR2 from the germline V gene are SNHLY and FYNNEI. V was clipped by 9 bases and J by 7 bases; unmatched bases: 7. This CDR3 comprises 13 residues. Remarks on this clone: Within the sample, other DNA sequences also encode this same CDR3.

The repertoire was sequenced with immunoSEQ multiplex PCR; TCRdb's copy has only in-frame clones and lacks some. The sample records about 35,000 clones, 65% to 75% being singletons. Source: CD4+ or CD8+ T cells sorted from blood, taken in a trial of the OX40 agonist ivuxolimab. The receptor was derived from an adult with an advanced solid tumor such as melanoma, head and neck, liver or kidney cancer. J is TRBJ2-3 and V is TRBV2; 10 positions match TRBD1. This CDR3 is CASGGQGMNTQYF. DNA for the CDR3: TGTGCCAGTGGGGGACAGGGGATGAATACGCAGTATTTT.